This TCR beta chain was recovered during a study of beta chain features in type 1 diabetes. Sorting with CD45RO/CCR7/CD25/CD127/CD95/CD27 yielded naive, central memory, regulatory and stem-like memory CD4+ cells. The CDR3 is 14 residues long. J gave up 4 bases and V 5 bases, and 3 bases lay outside the gene matches. CDR1 and CDR2 (germline): SGHVS, FQNEAQ. What was sequenced were expressed TCRB transcripts, since all of the isolated RNA had been reverse transcribed. Some clones are missing from TCRdb's copy, which holds only in-frame ones; the method was immunoSEQ multiplex PCR. The sample carries roughly 300,000 clones, roughly 8% recorded once.

This receptor was taken from a woman younger than 30 in good health. The V gene is TRBV7-8, the J gene TRBJ2-1, with 9 bases fitting TRBD2. Sequencing was done on a sample of central memory CD4+ T cells from blood. In nucleotides, the CDR3 is TGTGCCAGCAGCCGGACTAGCGCATACAATGAGCAGTTCTTC. It translates to CASSRTSAYNEQFF.